The next 30 T cell receptor beta chains were all read from a single sample in a study of cytomegalovirus exposure and HLA in healthy donors. The PCR had 60 Vbeta and 13 Jbeta primers. Only in-frame clones appear in the TCRdb table, and some are missing; sequencing was by immunoSEQ multiplex PCR. The sample holds 150,000 to 200,000 clones, approximately 84% seen once. The sequenced material came from PBMCs. These receptors were collected from a man between 18 and 35 years old in good health and CMV-seronegative.

In this sample, this clone turned up a few times. The chain links TRBV9 to TRBJ2-1, with 7 bases aligning to TRBD2. This CDR3 contains 14 residues. Germline lookup yields CDR1 SGDLS and CDR2 YYNGEE. After removal of 3 bases from V and 6 bases from J, the junction contained 6 bases not matched to a gene. As DNA, the CDR3 is TGTGCCAGCAGCGCTAGGGGACTACTCAATGAGCAGTTCTTC. Translated: CASSARGLLNEQFF.

For this clone: The junction departs from germline at one end; a sequencing error may be responsible. The chain carries TRBV5-1 and TRBJ1-4, with TRBD1 identical over 9 bases. This CDR3 spans 15 amino acids. Germline lookup yields CDR1 SGHRS and CDR2 YFSETQ. The DNA of the CDR3 is TGCGCCGGCAGCTTGGTGGGACAGGGTAATGAAAAACTGTTTTTT. This sequence encodes CAGSLVGQGNEKLFF.

J is TRBJ2-1 and V is TRBV28; 11 bases line up with TRBD2. The CDR3 is made up of 16 amino acids. Germline-derived CDR1 and CDR2 are MDHEN and SYDVKM. J gave up 6 bases and V 6 bases, and 10 bases lay outside the gene matches. DNA for the CDR3: TGTGCCAGCAGAATTAGCGGGAGGGCCGCTGGCAATGAGCAGTTCTTC. Translated: CASRISGRAAGNEQFF.

CDR3 protein: CASSLDTNGYTF. Written as DNA, the CDR3 is TGTGCCAGCAGCTTGGACACAAATGGCTACACCTTC. The chain employs TRBV7-9 and TRBJ1-2; possibly TRBD1 for D (5 bases). Germline loops: CDR1 SEHNR, CDR2 FQNEAQ (reference sequence). V lost 3 bases to trimming and J lost 6 bases, with 8 bases between them. The CDR3 length is 12 residues.

The chain uses TRBV11-3 and TRBJ2-1; D possibly corresponds to TRBD2 (7 bases). CDR3 length equals 15 residues. The ends were cut back, 1 base at V and 6 bases at J, with 13 bases in the middle. Germline CDR1 and CDR2: SGHNT and YENEEA. CDR3 sequence (DNA): TGTGCCAGCAGCTTAGGTGGGGGGGGCCTCAATGAGCAGTTCTTC. This codes for CASSLGGGGLNEQFF.

A note on this clone: One junction end does not reproduce the germline sequence, and a read error may be involved. This sequence joins TRBV7-9 and TRBJ1-4; 10 bases agree with TRBD1. The CDR3 totals 14 residues. Germline CDR1 SEHNR, CDR2 FQNEAQ (reference sequence). The CDR3 sequence: CSSSHPGTGVKLFF. Here the CDR3 DNA reads TGTTCCAGCAGCCATCCCGGGACAGGGGTAAAACTGTTTTTT. The full variable domain, completed using reference TRBV7-9 and TRBJ1-4, is DTGVSQNPRHKITKRGQNVTFRCDPISEHNRLYWYRQTLGQGPEFLTYFQNEAQLEKSRLLSDRFSAERPKGSFSTLEIQRTEQGDSAMYLCSSSHPGTGVKLFFGSGTQLSVL.

In this sample, this clone turned up a few times. The rearrangement uses TRBV29-1 and TRBJ1-1; D not certain. The germline V gene has CDR1 SQVTM and CDR2 ANQGSEA. The germline V and J ends were trimmed by 4 bases and 9 bases, with 9 bases remaining between them. CDR3 length: 10 residues. In nucleotides, the CDR3 is TGCAGCGTTGGGAGGACCCAAGCTTTCTTT. This translates into CSVGRTQAFF. The complete variable domain, with remaining parts taken from reference TRBV29-1 and TRBJ1-1, reads SAVISQKPSRDICQRGTSLTIQCQVDSQVTMMFWYRQQPGQSLTLIATANQGSEATYESGFVIDKFPISRPNLTFSTLTVSNMSPEDSSIYLCSVGRTQAFFGQGTRLTVV.

This chain connects TRBV19 to TRBJ1-1; 7 nucleotides match TRBD1. The CDR3 has 15 amino acids. Germline V gene lookup returns CDR1 LNHDA and CDR2 SQIVND (reference sequence). V shed 6 bases and J 4 bases; nucleotides not matched to a gene: 11. Here the CDR3 DNA reads TGTGCCAGTAGAAGTATAGGGGGCAGAGTCACTGAAGCTTTCTTT. Protein product: CASRSIGGRVTEAFF.

The chain carries TRBV6-6 and TRBJ1-6; TRBD1 matches at 7 bases. This CDR3 is built from 15 residues. Germline trimming cut 4 bases from V and 8 bases from J; bases unmatched to any gene: 8. Per germline, CDR1 MNHNY and CDR2 SVGAGI (reference sequence). The CDR3 spells CASSFGRTGYSPLHF. DNA for the CDR3: TGTGCCAGCAGTTTCGGCAGGACAGGTTATTCACCCCTCCACTTT.

The gene calls are TRBV10-1 and TRBJ2-5; 7 bases are shared with TRBD2. The CDR3 is made up of 14 amino acids. CDR1 and CDR2 from the germline V gene are WNHNN and SYGVQD (reference sequence). The junction had 11 bases not matched to a gene; V was cut back by 8 bases and J by 5 bases. The CDR3 loop is CASRAGERRETQYF. The CDR3 nucleotides read TGCGCCAGCCGGGCGGGAGAGAGAAGGGAGACCCAGTACTTC.

This clone was recorded once. The chain carries TRBV27 and TRBJ2-2, with no clear D. The V gene's germline CDR1 is MNHEY and CDR2 SMNVEV (reference sequence). The CDR3 has 13 amino acids. V was cut by 6 bases and J by 0 bases, with 5 bases left in between. The chain's CDR3 is CASRRPNTGELFF. In DNA, the CDR3 is TGTGCCAGCAGGCGGCCGAACACCGGGGAGCTGTTTTTT.

The chain couples TRBV7-8 to TRBJ2-5, with 8 bases aligning to TRBD1. The length of the CDR3 is 16 residues. In germline, CDR1 is SGHVS, CDR2 FQNEAQ. V lost 5 bases and J lost 2; bases outside the gene matches: 10. CDR3 residues: CASSPRGTGTQETQYF. The CDR3 coding sequence is TGTGCCAGCAGCCCGCGAGGGACAGGAACACAAGAGACCCAGTACTTC.

This sequence joins TRBV15 and TRBJ1-5; D ambiguous. In germline, CDR1 is LNHNV, CDR2 YYDKDF (reference sequence). The CDR3 has 14 amino acids. V lost 0 bases and J lost 7, with 10 bases in between. In nucleotides, the CDR3 is TGTGCCACCAGCAGAGAGGCGGTAGAACAGCCCCAGCATTTT. Amino acids: CATSREAVEQPQHF.

The chain couples TRBV6-1 to TRBJ2-7, with TRBD1 matching over 7 bases. This CDR3 is 13 amino acids long. Trimming removed 3 bases from V and 4 bases from J; junction bases left unmatched: 3. CDR1 and CDR2 from the germline V gene are MNHNS and SASEGT. The CDR3: CASSDRQGYEQYF. The CDR3 coding sequence is TGTGCCAGCAGTGACCGACAGGGTTACGAGCAGTACTTC.

The chain combines TRBV30 with TRBJ2-7; the D gene is possibly TRBD1 (5 bases). The CDR3 covers 13 residues. Germline V gene sequence: CDR1 GTSNPN, CDR2 SVGIG (reference sequence). V lost 0 bases, J lost 5 bases, and 11 bases lay in between. In DNA form, the CDR3 reads TGTGCCTGGAGTGTAATCCAGGGTCACGAGCAGTACTTC. It yields the protein CAWSVIQGHEQYF.

With regard to this clone: In the same sample, other DNA sequences code for this CDR3. The chain has TRBV9 and TRBJ2-7; TRBD1 aligns across 9 bases. The CDR3 extends over 14 amino acids. V lost 2 bases to trimming and J lost 2 bases; unmatched junction nucleotides: 2. CDR1 and CDR2 from the germline V gene are SGDLS and YYNGEE. The CDR3 sequence is CASSVGDRAYEQYF. DNA for the CDR3: TGTGCCAGCAGCGTTGGGGACAGGGCCTACGAGCAGTACTTC.

The V gene is TRBV7-9, the J gene TRBJ2-5, with 7 bases aligning to TRBD2. This CDR3 has 16 amino acids. CDR1 and CDR2 from the germline V gene are SEHNR and FQNEAQ (reference sequence). The trim removed 5 bases at V and 10 bases at J, leaving 19 bases unmatched. The CDR3 protein is CASSLDGTRAGGIQYF. The CDR3 nucleotides read TGTGCCAGCAGCCTCGACGGGACTCGAGCCGGGGGGATCCAGTACTTC.

The chain has TRBV6-5 and TRBJ2-1; 10 bases line up with TRBD2. Germline lookup yields CDR1 MNHEY and CDR2 SVGAGI. The CDR3 is made up of 15 amino acids. Unmatched junction bases numbered 13, after V lost 7 bases and J lost 10 bases. The CDR3 loop is CASNTLAGVVPEQFF. The DNA for the CDR3 is TGTGCCAGCAACACGCTAGCGGGAGTCGTTCCCGAGCAGTTCTTC.

V is TRBV14 and J is TRBJ2-2, with D tentatively TRBD2 (5 bases). The CDR3 runs to 14 residues. Per the germline V gene, CDR1 is SGHDN and CDR2 is FVKESK. Trimming stripped 4 bases from V and 8 bases from J, with 14 bases between. In DNA form, the CDR3 reads TGTGCCAGCAGCCCCATAGCGACGGGAGGGGAGCTGTTTTTT. Translated: CASSPIATGGELFF.

A note on this clone: At one end, the junction sequence differs from germline, possibly due to a read error. This rearrangement joins TRBV7-9 to TRBJ1-4; 7 positions match TRBD1. This CDR3 has 11 amino acids. Germline V gene lookup returns CDR1 SEHNR and CDR2 FQNEAQ (reference sequence). The CDR3 nucleotides read TGTGCCAGCAGCTCACCGGGACAGTTACATTTT. This codes for CASSSPGQLHF.

The chain couples TRBV5-1 to TRBJ2-7; TRBD2 might be the D (6 bases). V lost 0 bases to trimming and J lost 3 bases, with 16 bases between them. CDR3 length equals 16 residues. Germline V lookup: CDR1 SGHRS, CDR2 YFSETQ. CDR3 coding DNA: TGCGCCAGCAGCTTGGTAGCGGCAGCCCCTGACTACGAGCAGTACTTC. As protein: CASSLVAAAPDYEQYF. The complete variable domain, with remaining parts taken from reference TRBV5-1 and TRBJ2-7, reads KAGVTQTPRYLIKTRGQQVTLSCSPISGHRSVSWYQQTPGQGLQFLFEYFSETQRNKGNFPGRFSGRQFSNSRSEMNVSTLELGDSALYLCASSLVAAAPDYEQYFGPGTRLTVT.

The chain joins TRBV27 to TRBJ1-2; possible D gene TRBD1, 5 bases. The CDR3 is 14 amino acids. From germline, CDR1 is MNHEY and CDR2 SMNVEV (reference sequence). Trimming left V 4 bases short and J 4 bases short, with 13 bases between. CDR3 nucleotide sequence: TGTGCCAGCAGTTCAGGAGGGGTTGGCTATGGCTACACCTTC. This gives the protein CASSSGGVGYGYTF.

This chain joins TRBV7-9 and TRBJ1-1; tentative D call: TRBD1 (5 bases). The length of the CDR3 is 12 residues. V was shortened by 1 base and J by 6 bases, with 6 bases between the two germline ends. Germline values: CDR1 SEHNR, CDR2 FQNEAQ (reference sequence). CDR3 protein: CASSLGGAEAFF. In nucleotides, the CDR3 is TGTGCCAGCAGCTTAGGGGGCGCTGAAGCTTTCTTT. The variable domain in full, with the rest retrieved from reference TRBV7-9 and TRBJ1-1, is DTGVSQNPRHKITKRGQNVTFRCDPISEHNRLYWYRQTLGQGPEFLTYFQNEAQLEKSRLLSDRFSAERPKGSFSTLEIQRTEQGDSAMYLCASSLGGAEAFFGQGTRLTVV.

V usage is TRBV16 and J usage is TRBJ2-1; 10 positions agree with TRBD1. Trimming at V came to 1 base and at J to 6 bases, leaving 9 bases not matched to a gene. The CDR3 extends over 17 amino acids. Per the germline V gene, CDR1 is KGHSY and CDR2 is FQNENV. As DNA, the CDR3 is TGTGCCAGCAGCCAATTTGGCAGGACAGGGGGTTCCAATGAGCAGTTCTTC. As protein: CASSQFGRTGGSNEQFF.

The chain joins TRBV28 to TRBJ2-3, with D maybe TRBD2 (6 bases). CDR3 length equals 15 residues. CDR1 is MDHEN, CDR2 SYDVKM, per germline. The ends were cut back, 6 bases at V and 7 bases at J, with 20 bases in the middle. The CDR3 DNA reads as TGTGCCAGCAGGCCTCATAGCGGCGCTTCAAATACGCAGTATTTT. This gives the protein CASRPHSGASNTQYF.

J is TRBJ1-5 and V is TRBV7-2; no definite D call. From germline, CDR1 is SGHTA and CDR2 FQGNSA. The CDR3 totals 13 residues. The V end was cut by 2 bases, the J end by 4 bases, with 6 bases between. CDR3 residues: CASSLQVNQPQHF. The CDR3 DNA follows: TGTGCCAGCAGCTTACAGGTAAATCAGCCCCAGCATTTT.

V and J are TRBV25-1 and TRBJ1-4, with D hard to call. This CDR3 is built from 16 residues. Germline CDR1 and CDR2: MGHDK and SYGVNS. V was clipped by 0 bases and J by 4 bases, with 12 bases between them. CDR3 amino acids: CASSEYEGRSNEKLFF. The DNA for the CDR3 is TGTGCCAGCAGTGAATACGAAGGGAGGAGTAATGAAAAACTGTTTTTT.

The rearrangement links TRBV5-1 to TRBJ2-3, with D unclear. V was cut by 0 bases and J by 2 bases, with 7 bases left in between. Germline V CDR1 and CDR2: SGHRS, YFSETQ. The CDR3 loop spans 14 amino acids. The CDR3 protein is CASSLEQSTDTQYF. For the CDR3, the DNA is TGCGCCAGCAGCTTGGAACAGTCCACAGATACGCAGTATTTT. The complete variable domain, with remaining parts taken from reference TRBV5-1 and TRBJ2-3, reads KAGVTQTPRYLIKTRGQQVTLSCSPISGHRSVSWYQQTPGQGLQFLFEYFSETQRNKGNFPGRFSGRQFSNSRSEMNVSTLELGDSALYLCASSLEQSTDTQYFGPGTRLTVL.

The V gene is TRBV9, the J gene TRBJ2-1; tentative D call: TRBD1 (5 bases). The CDR3 contains 14 residues. CDR1 is SGDLS, CDR2 YYNGEE, per germline. Trimming left V 0 bases short and J 3 bases short, with 7 bases between. The DNA of the CDR3 is TGTGCCAGCAGCGTAGCTACAGGCTACAATGAGCAGTTCTTC. It translates to CASSVATGYNEQFF.

The chain recombines TRBV27 with TRBJ1-6; D possibly corresponds to TRBD1 (5 bases). V gave up 2 bases and J gave up 7 bases, with 18 bases separating them. The CDR3 runs 17 residues. CDR1 MNHEY and CDR2 SMNVEV come from the germline V gene (reference sequence). DNA for the CDR3: TGTGCCAGCAGTTTACCGCTCAGGGCGCTGGGGAATTCACCCCTCCACTTT. This translates into CASSLPLRALGNSPLHF.